A selection of T cell receptor beta chains follows, all from one sample in a study of monozygotic twins with cystic fibrosis. Assay used: immunoSEQ multiplex PCR; TCRdb lists only in-frame clones, some missing. The profile shows fewer than 20,000 clones, about 90% of them singletons. Sequencing was carried out using blood. These receptors were collected from a girl aged 2-10 years with cystic fibrosis. The conserved cysteine and the conserved F or W are not part of the CDR3 here.

j_gene	v_gene	CDR3aa
TRBJ1-2	TRBV2	ATKQAYGYT
TRBJ1-1	TRBV6-6	ASSYGTLSTEAF
TRBJ1-5	TRBV7-3	ASSLDRASNQPQH
NA	TRBV29-1	SVVLTGGEGNEQY
TRBJ2-7	TRBV11-3	ASSPTGTTYEQY
TRBJ1-1	TRBV27	ASSPGTANTEAF
TRBJ2-7	TRBV4-1	ASSQERGGGRMGQY
TRBJ2-1	TRBV5-1	ASSYASYNEQF
TRBJ2-1	TRBV5-1	ASSLELAGGPSANEQF
TRBJ2-5	TRBV4-2	ASSQDKAGLTQETQY
TRBJ2-3	TRBV7-9	ASSADGLSTDTQY
TRBJ2-2	TRBV7-2	ASSLPNTGELF
TRBJ2-2	TRBV10-3	AIRGQPNTGELF
TRBJ1-1	TRBV7-9	ASSLDRGSTEAF
TRBJ2-7	TRBV6-5	ASMDRQAYEQY
TRBJ2-7	TRBV10-2	ASSEGTVPYEQY
TRBJ2-3	TRBV5-4	ASSLGLAGGPWTDTQY
TRBJ2-2	TRBV5-1	ASSWDRFTGELF
TRBJ1-5	TRBV6-9	ASSSQGYSNQPQH
TRBJ1-1	TRBV4-1	ASSQDFFVGPRTIEAF
TRBJ1-1	TRBV29-1	SVEWTGALDTEAF
TRBJ1-2	TRBV7-8	ASSLGRDGYT